This T cell receptor (beta chain) was sequenced for a study of cytomegalovirus exposure and HLA in healthy donors. The ends were cut back, 11 bases at V and 4 bases at J, with 16 bases in the middle. Per the germline V gene, CDR1 is SNHLY and CDR2 is FYNNEI. The CDR3 sequence is 13 residues long. Regarding this clone: The target antigen is unknown.

Donors likely had unrecorded immune exposures despite being nominally healthy when sampled. Study-level points and caveats: In a later analysis, at a false discovery rate of 0.05, under 20,000 TCR beta sequences were associated with HLA alleles. A later analysis found common viral pathogens apparently linked to several of the most significant clusters. Earlier analysis looked at TCR beta V segments, and most were productive about 90% or about 30% of the time.

The PCR contained 60 Vbeta and 13 Jbeta primers. The table came from immunoSEQ multiplex PCR; TCRdb's copy has only in-frame clones and leaves some out. The table records about 110,000 clones, approximately 80% of them present only once. The V gene is TRBV2, the J gene TRBJ2-3; TRBD1 is a possible D gene (5 bases). The clonotype originates from a man aged 60-69 years in good health and CMV-seronegative. The specimen was PBMCs. CDR3 sequence: CASILQGADTQYF. CDR3 bases: TGTGCCTCAATCTTGCAGGGCGCAGATACGCAGTATTTT.